These 27 T cell receptor beta chains were all obtained from the same sample, sequenced in a study of blood T cell repertoires in COVID-19. Measured with immunoSEQ multiplex PCR; TCRdb has only the in-frame clones, and not every one. The sample has about 50,000 clones, 70% to 90% seen once. What was sequenced was peripheral blood. The receptors were gathered from a woman over 75 with COVID-19, enrolled during active disease.

The J gene is TRBJ2-7, the V gene TRBV6-5, with 8 bases fitting TRBD1. V lost 6 bases, J lost 4 bases, and 11 bases stayed unmatched. Germline-derived CDR1 and CDR2 are MNHEY and SVGAGI. This CDR3 region has 15 residues. CDR3 DNA sequence: TGTGCCAGCAGGGGGGATCGGACAGGGACATACGAGCAGTACTTC. It codes for CASRGDRTGTYEQYF.

The rearrangement links TRBV9 to TRBJ2-3; D possibly corresponds to TRBD2 (5 bases). This CDR3 region has 13 residues. V lost 4 bases to trimming and J lost 2 bases, with 8 bases between them. Germline-derived CDR1 and CDR2 are SGDLS and YYNGEE. CDR3 loop: CASSRLNTDTQYF. The CDR3, as DNA: TGTGCCAGCAGCCGACTAAACACAGATACGCAGTATTTT.

The chain uses TRBV18 and TRBJ2-4; a possible D gene is TRBD2 (7 bases). The CDR3 extends over 14 amino acids. The germline gives CDR1 KGHSH, CDR2 LQKENI. Trimming removed 0 bases at V and 8 bases at J, with 11 bases between. CDR3 residues: CASSPPAGAHIQYF. The CDR3 DNA is TGTGCCAGCTCACCACCGGCGGGGGCCCACATTCAGTACTTC.

V and J are TRBV19 and TRBJ1-1, with 10 bases lining up with TRBD1. The CDR3 is 17 amino acids. In germline, CDR1 is LNHDA, CDR2 SQIVND (reference sequence). Germline trimming cut 7 bases from V and 0 bases from J; bases unmatched to any gene: 11. CDR3 sequence reads: CASNRRSGQGMNTEAFF. In DNA, the CDR3 is TGTGCCAGTAACAGACGGTCGGGACAGGGGATGAACACTGAAGCTTTCTTT.

The rearrangement links TRBV29-1 to TRBJ2-5; weak D call: TRBD2 (5 bases). CDR3 length equals 13 residues. The germline V gene encodes CDR1 SQVTM and CDR2 ANQGSEA. The germline V and J ends were trimmed by 0 bases and 5 bases, with 10 bases remaining between them. CDR3 amino acids: CSVEDNGKETQYF. CDR3 sequence (DNA): TGCAGCGTTGAAGATAACGGGAAGGAGACCCAGTACTTC. Full variable domain (rest looked up from reference TRBV29-1 and TRBJ2-5): SAVISQKPSRDICQRGTSLTIQCQVDSQVTMMFWYRQQPGQSLTLIATANQGSEATYESGFVIDKFPISRPNLTFSTLTVSNMSPEDSSIYLCSVEDNGKETQYFGPGTRLLVL.

The V call is TRBV7-3, the J call TRBJ1-6; D call uncertain. The CDR3 length is 16 residues. Germline-derived CDR1 and CDR2 are SGHTA and FQGTGA. Deletions cut 0 bases from V and 10 bases from J, with 16 bases between. DNA for the CDR3: TGTGCCAGCAGCTTAACTGGCGCCCCGGACTACTCACCCCTCCACTTT. Translated, it gives CASSLTGAPDYSPLHF.

This chain links TRBV5-1 with TRBJ2-7, with D tentatively TRBD1 (6 bases). The CDR3 spans 15 residues. The V end was cut by 0 bases, the J end by 5 bases, with 15 bases between. CDR1 is SGHRS, CDR2 YFSETQ, per germline. In DNA form, the CDR3 reads TGCGCCAGCAGCTTGGAAGTCAGGGGAAGCGACGAGCAGTACTTC. Amino acid sequence: CASSLEVRGSDEQYF. Filled out from reference TRBV5-1 and TRBJ2-7, the complete variable domain reads KAGVTQTPRYLIKTRGQQVTLSCSPISGHRSVSWYQQTPGQGLQFLFEYFSETQRNKGNFPGRFSGRQFSNSRSEMNVSTLELGDSALYLCASSLEVRGSDEQYFGPGTRLTVT.

This chain connects TRBV9 to TRBJ2-7, with TRBD1 matching over 10 bases. Germline V gives CDR1 SGDLS, CDR2 YYNGEE. There are 15 residues in the CDR3. Germline trimming cut 2 bases from V and 6 bases from J; bases unmatched to any gene: 8. CDR3 in DNA: TGTGCCAGCAGCGTGGACGACAGGGGGCTCTCCGAGCAGTACTTC. As protein: CASSVDDRGLSEQYF. The complete variable domain, with remaining parts taken from reference TRBV9 and TRBJ2-7, reads DSGVTQTPKHLITATGQRVTLRCSPRSGDLSVYWYQQSLDQGLQFLIQYYNGEERAKGNILERFSAQQFPDLHSELNLSSLELGDSALYFCASSVDDRGLSEQYFGPGTRLTVT.

This clone has more than one count but fewer than ten. V usage is TRBV5-6 and J usage is TRBJ1-2, with D possibly TRBD1 on 6 matching bases. Deletions cut 3 bases from V and 4 bases from J, with 13 bases between. Germline CDR1 and CDR2: SGHDT and YYEEEE. The CDR3 consists of 14 residues. CDR3 bases: TGTGCCAGCAGCTCAGGACAGAAAATCTATGGCTACACCTTC. Amino acid sequence: CASSSGQKIYGYTF.

V gene TRBV18 combines with J gene TRBJ1-2, with 7 nucleotides matching TRBD1. In germline, CDR1 is KGHSH, CDR2 LQKENI. The V and J ends lost 1 base and 2 bases, in that order; junction bases with no gene match: 1. The CDR3 contains 14 residues. DNA of the CDR3: TGTGCCAGCTCACCACAGGGGGCCAACTATGGCTACACCTTC. Its translation is CASSPQGANYGYTF.

V gene TRBV6-4 combines with J gene TRBJ1-2; a possible D gene is TRBD1 (6 bases). Germline values: CDR1 MRHNA, CDR2 SNTAGT. V lost 4 bases and J 5 bases, leaving 17 bases between the germline ends. This CDR3 region has 15 residues. The CDR3 region has the DNA TGTGCCAGCAGTGTGTTCGGGGGGCGAGAATATGGCTACACCTTC. Its translation is CASSVFGGREYGYTF.

The chain uses TRBV5-1 and TRBJ1-1; D not resolved. Per germline, CDR1 SGHRS and CDR2 YFSETQ. The V end was cut by 2 bases, the J end by 8 bases, with 10 bases between. This CDR3 spans 12 amino acids. This chain's CDR3 is CASSFDGAEAFF. CDR3 nucleotide sequence: TGCGCCAGCAGCTTTGACGGAGCCGAAGCTTTCTTT.

V and J are TRBV27 and TRBJ2-1, with 9 bases fitting TRBD1. The V gene end was trimmed by 4 bases and the J gene end by 4 bases; junction bases not matched to a gene: 8. The CDR3 totals 16 residues. Germline V gene sequence: CDR1 MNHEY, CDR2 SMNVEV (reference sequence). The CDR3 region has the DNA TGTGCCAGCAGTTCCCGGGGACAGGGCCGATACAATGAGCAGTTCTTC. Translating it yields CASSSRGQGRYNEQFF.

This chain uses TRBV28 with TRBJ2-7, with a weak D call TRBD2 (5 bases). Germline V gene sequence: CDR1 MDHEN, CDR2 SYDVKM. The CDR3 loop spans 14 amino acids. Deletions cut 7 bases from V and 2 bases from J, with 15 bases between. For the CDR3, the DNA is TGTGCCAGCAACCGGAGGTATCCACCCTACGAGCAGTACTTC. Amino acid sequence: CASNRRYPPYEQYF.

The chain has TRBV18 and TRBJ1-1; D might be TRBD1 (5 bases). The germline V gene has CDR1 KGHSH and CDR2 LQKENI. V was trimmed by 1 base and J by 0 bases, leaving 9 bases between them. CDR3 length: 15 amino acids. CDR3 residues: CASSPRQGMNTEAFF. DNA for the CDR3: TGTGCCAGCTCACCACGGCAGGGAATGAACACTGAAGCTTTCTTT. Based on the CDR3 plus reference TRBV18 and TRBJ1-1, the full variable domain is NAGVMQNPRHLVRRRGQEARLRCSPMKGHSHVYWYRQLPEEGLKFMVYLQKENIIDESGMPKERFSAEFPKEGPSILRIQQVVRGDSAAYFCASSPRQGMNTEAFFGQGTRLTVV.

The chain links TRBV6-4 to TRBJ1-1; no definite D call. Germline values: CDR1 MRHNA, CDR2 SNTAGT. The CDR3 covers 14 residues. Trimming cost V 6 bases and J 0 bases, with 11 bases left between them. CDR3 coding DNA: TGTGCCAGCAGAGTACAGCACCTGAACACTGAAGCTTTCTTT. It encodes CASRVQHLNTEAFF.

There are a few counts of this clone. The chain recombines TRBV16 with TRBJ2-7; 9 nucleotides agree with TRBD1. Germline V gene lookup returns CDR1 KGHSY and CDR2 FQNENV. V lost 2 bases to trimming and J lost 5 bases; unmatched junction nucleotides: 7. This CDR3 spans 15 amino acids. In nucleotides, the CDR3 is TGTGCCAGCAGCCAACAAGGGACAGGGAATAACGAGCAGTACTTC. Translating gives CASSQQGTGNNEQYF.

In the case of this clone: Within the sample, other DNA sequences also encode this same CDR3. V and J are TRBV4-1 and TRBJ2-5, with a tentative D call TRBD2 (7 bases). The CDR3 consists of 14 residues. CDR1 is MGHRA and CDR2 is YSYEKL in the germline V gene. V was shortened by 4 bases and J by 5 bases, with 14 bases between the two germline ends. The CDR3 DNA is TGCGCCAGCAGCCCCGGGGGGCTCAGGGAGACCCAGTACTTC. Translated: CASSPGGLRETQYF.

The chain is built from TRBV6-5 and TRBJ1-5; D is ambiguous. Germline V gene lookup returns CDR1 MNHEY and CDR2 SVGAGI. The CDR3 contains 13 residues. V was trimmed by 2 bases and J by 4 bases, leaving 6 bases between them. The CDR3 DNA is TGTGCCAGCAGTTACGCGGGTAATCAGCCCCAGCATTTT. Amino acid sequence: CASSYAGNQPQHF.

V usage is TRBV2 and J usage is TRBJ2-1; 14 bases fit TRBD2. Germline trimming cut 5 bases from V and 7 bases from J; bases unmatched to any gene: 10. Germline V gives CDR1 SNHLY, CDR2 FYNNEI. This CDR3 has 17 amino acids. The CDR3 is CASSPTSGGAGSNEQFF. As DNA, the CDR3 is TGTGCCAGCAGTCCGACTAGCGGGGGGGCCGGGAGTAATGAGCAGTTCTTC.

CDR3 loop: CASSIGGGRWTEAFF. CDR3 bases: TGTGCCAGTAGTATAGGCGGGGGGCGTTGGACTGAAGCTTTCTTT. The chain has TRBV19 and TRBJ1-1, with D maybe TRBD1 (6 bases). V lost 1 base and J lost 5, with 14 bases in between. The CDR3 consists of 15 residues. Per the germline V gene, CDR1 is LNHDA and CDR2 is SQIVND (reference sequence).

This chain uses TRBV5-5 with TRBJ2-6; 10 nucleotides agree with TRBD2. The CDR3 covers 18 residues. The V gene's germline CDR1 is SGHKS and CDR2 YYEKEE (reference sequence). Trimming cost V 2 bases and J 2 bases; bases outside gene matches: 7. DNA for the CDR3: TGTGCCAGCAGCTTTGATAGCGGGAGGATCCCTGGGGCCAACGTCCTGACTTTC. Translating gives CASSFDSGRIPGANVLTF.

The chain combines TRBV5-1 with TRBJ2-7; 8 bases fit TRBD1. V dropped 7 bases and J dropped 3; count of bases not matched to a gene: 6. The CDR3 sequence is 13 residues long. Per germline, CDR1 SGHRS and CDR2 YFSETQ. CDR3 in amino acids: CASSTGVGYEQYF. The DNA for the CDR3 is TGCGCCAGCTCGACAGGGGTAGGCTACGAGCAGTACTTC. Supplemented by reference TRBV5-1 and TRBJ2-7, the full variable domain reads KAGVTQTPRYLIKTRGQQVTLSCSPISGHRSVSWYQQTPGQGLQFLFEYFSETQRNKGNFPGRFSGRQFSNSRSEMNVSTLELGDSALYLCASSTGVGYEQYFGPGTRLTVT.

This chain links TRBV2 with TRBJ2-7; TRBD1 aligns across 12 bases. This CDR3 spans 14 amino acids. V shed 6 bases, J shed 6 bases, and the junction held 6 bases outside the gene matches. Per the germline V gene, CDR1 is SNHLY and CDR2 is FYNNEI. The CDR3 spells CASRVRDRGREQYF. The CDR3 DNA follows: TGTGCCAGCAGGGTCCGGGACAGGGGGCGCGAGCAGTACTTC.

A single count supports this clone. The chain links TRBV28 to TRBJ1-4; 8 nucleotides line up with TRBD1. V gave up 5 bases and J gave up 0 bases; unmatched junction bases: 11. CDR3 size: 18 residues. Germline-derived CDR1 and CDR2 are MDHEN and SYDVKM. CDR3 in amino acids: CASSPSTGARPTNEKLFF. CDR3 DNA sequence: TGTGCCAGCAGTCCCTCGACAGGGGCTCGGCCAACTAATGAAAAACTGTTTTTT.

The chain carries TRBV4-1 and TRBJ2-7; 7 nucleotides line up with TRBD2. Germline V gives CDR1 MGHRA, CDR2 YSYEKL. CDR3 length equals 16 residues. V was clipped by 4 bases and J by 0 bases; unmatched bases: 9. CDR3 in DNA: TGCGCCAGCAGCCCCCTGCGGGGGTCGAGCTCCTACGAGCAGTACTTC. Translated: CASSPLRGSSSYEQYF.

The rearrangement uses TRBV27 and TRBJ2-3, with 14 bases matching TRBD2. CDR3 length: 17 amino acids. With 10 bases clipped from V and 5 bases from J, the junction kept 14 bases outside the gene matches. Germline V CDR1 and CDR2: MNHEY, SMNVEV (reference sequence). In DNA form, the CDR3 reads TGTGCCACCATTGTGAGGACTAGCGGGAGGAGGGGAGATACGCAGTATTTT. Its protein is CATIVRTSGRRGDTQYF.